A selection of T cell receptor beta chains follows, all from one sample in a study of CD8+ T cells in alopecia areata. The data were produced by immunoSEQ multiplex PCR, yet TCRdb's version contains in-frame clones alone and is incomplete. The sample contains about 130,000 clones, roughly 52% of which appear only once. The sequencing used CD8+ T cells sorted from blood, collected at week 4, from a patient treated with tofacitinib. The origin of the receptors is a human donor with alopecia areata. Both conserved end residues are part of each CDR3. The order of the fields is V gene, J gene, D gene, clone size, CDR3 protein, CDR3 DNA. The D gene is left open where the match is weak. Clone size is given for some rows only: seen once, a few or many times, or a class if the clone is expanded.

V: TRBV13; J: TRBJ2-7; D: -; size: -; CDR3: CASSLEGAYEQYF; DNA: TGTGCCAGCAGCTTGGAGGGGGCGTACGAGCAGTACTTC
V: TRBV13; J: TRBJ1-6; D: -; size: -; CDR3: CASSLFNSPLHF; DNA: TGTGCCAGCAGCTTATTTAATTCACCCCTCCACTTT
V: TRBV21-1; J: TRBJ1-6; D: -; size: -; CDR3: CASGITGTAPGSPLHF; DNA: TGTGCCAGCGGAATCACGGGGACAGCTCCGGGATCACCCCTCCACTTT
V: TRBV15; J: TRBJ2-7; D: -; size: -; CDR3: CATSGLLGSYEQYF; DNA: TGTGCCACCAGCGGTCTCCTTGGCTCCTACGAGCAGTACTTC
V: TRBV6-6; J: TRBJ2-7; D: TRBD2; size: -; CDR3: CASSTVAGKTSYEQYF; DNA: TGTGCCAGCAGTACAGTAGCGGGGAAGACATCGTACGAGCAGTACTTC
V: TRBV5-6; J: TRBJ1-2; D: TRBD1; size: once; CDR3: CASSSRDRGLWDYGYTF; DNA: TGTGCCAGCAGCTCCCGGGACAGGGGGCTATGGGACTATGGCTACACCTTC
V: TRBV6-5; J: TRBJ1-5; D: -; size: few; CDR3: CASSYGQYSGQPQHF; DNA: TGTGCCAGCAGTTACGGGCAGTATAGTGGTCAGCCCCAGCATTTT
V: TRBV10-3; J: TRBJ2-2; D: -; size: -; CDR3: CAISESSARSTGELFF; DNA: TGTGCCATCAGTGAGTCGAGCGCCAGATCCACCGGGGAGCTGTTTTTT
V: TRBV30; J: TRBJ1-5; D: -; size: -; CDR3: CAWSPNRDQPQHF; DNA: TGTGCCTGGAGCCCCAACAGGGATCAGCCCCAGCATTTT
V: TRBV30; J: TRBJ1-5; D: -; size: -; CDR3: CAWSVGGDQPQHF; DNA: TGTGCCTGGAGTGTAGGGGGAGACCAGCCCCAGCATTTT
V: TRBV7-2; J: TRBJ1-1; D: -; size: -; CDR3: CASSLFGTEAFF; DNA: TGTGCCAGCAGCTTATTCGGCACTGAAGCTTTCTTT
V: TRBV7-9; J: TRBJ2-7; D: -; size: -; CDR3: CASSSPAGSYEQYF; DNA: TGTGCCAGCAGCTCTCCAGCCGGGAGCTACGAGCAGTACTTC
V: TRBV27; J: TRBJ2-6; D: -; size: -; CDR3: CASSSRKGRAGANVLTF; DNA: TGTGCCAGCAGTTCCAGGAAGGGAAGGGCTGGGGCCAACGTCCTGACTTTC
V: TRBV7-9; J: TRBJ2-3; D: TRBD2; size: few; CDR3: CASELAGGTDTQYF; DNA: TGTGCCAGCGAACTAGCGGGGGGCACAGATACGCAGTATTTT
V: TRBV13; J: TRBJ2-7; D: TRBD2; size: -; CDR3: CASSQGAGGYEQYF; DNA: TGTGCCAGCTCCCAAGGGGCGGGAGGCTACGAGCAGTACTTC
V: TRBV4-1; J: TRBJ2-5; D: -; size: -; CDR3: CASSHPARGDETQYF; DNA: TGCGCCAGCAGCCACCCCGCCAGGGGGGATGAGACCCAGTACTTC
V: TRBV7-3; J: TRBJ1-1; D: -; size: -; CDR3: CASSLSAGNTEAFF; DNA: TGTGCCAGCAGCTTATCGGCGGGGAACACTGAAGCTTTCTTT
V: TRBV5-1; J: TRBJ2-7; D: TRBD1; size: few; CDR3: CASSSVDRGQDDEQYF; DNA: TGCGCCAGCAGCTCAGTTGACAGGGGGCAGGATGACGAGCAGTACTTC